This TCR beta chain came from a study of T cells in Graves' hyperthyroidism and ophthalmopathy. Study results and caveats: From stable hyperthyroidism, ophthalmopathy was set apart by a 13 V-J model.

Amplified TCR beta CDR3 regions came from RNA transcripts. The HTBI primer set drove a first-round RT-PCR of the TCR CDR3. MiXCR, run by TCRdb on the multiplex PCR reads, gives a single entry per CDR3 protein. The sample records about 110,000 distinct CDR3 sequences, approximately 15% being singletons. This clonotype was observed many times. The target antigen is unknown. The junction had 19 bases not matched to a gene; V was cut back by 4 bases and J by 5 bases. Germline V gene sequence: CDR1 LGHNT, CDR2 FRNRAP. This CDR3 has 19 residues. Material for sequencing was blood. The sequence came from a woman between 50 and 59 years old with Graves' hyperthyroidism. V usage is TRBV12-5 and J usage is TRBJ2-2; 7 nucleotides line up with TRBD2. The CDR3 DNA is TGTGCTAGTGGTTGGACAACGGGACTACGCAGTGTAGGGACCGGGGAGCTGTTTTTT. The encoded protein is CASGWTTGLRSVGTGELFF.